The T cell receptor beta chain under discussion was sequenced for a study of cytotoxic CD8 clonotypes in ibrutinib-treated CLL. Study at large: Complete response was seen in 2 patients and partial in 24; about 12 progressed and roughly 14 stayed remitted after a median about 68 months.

TCRdb's table, derived via immunoSEQ multiplex PCR, lists solely in-frame clones and lacks some. The sample includes 130,000 or so clones, 70% to 90% of them seen just once. The CDR3 loop spans 18 amino acids. Germline V CDR1 and CDR2: SGHTA, FQGNSA. The germline V and J ends were trimmed by 1 base and 2 bases, with 18 bases remaining between them. The specimen comprised PBMCs, sampled after 24 months of ibrutinib treatment. The sequence derives from a human donor with chronic lymphocytic leukemia. The J gene is TRBJ1-5, the V gene TRBV7-2; tentative D call: TRBD1 (6 bases). The CDR3 DNA sequence: TGTGCCAGCAGCTTAGTCAGCGACTGGGGGGCCGGCAATCAGCCCCAGCATTTT. Translated: CASSLVSDWGAGNQPQHF.